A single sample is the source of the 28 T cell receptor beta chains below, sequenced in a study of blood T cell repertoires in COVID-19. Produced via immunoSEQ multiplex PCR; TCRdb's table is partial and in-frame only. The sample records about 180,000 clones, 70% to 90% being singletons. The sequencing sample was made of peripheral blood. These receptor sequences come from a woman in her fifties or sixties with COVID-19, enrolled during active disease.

The CDR3 nucleotides are TGTGCCAGCTCACCATTTTCTACTAGCCCCAATGAGCAGTTCTTC. Protein sequence: CASSPFSTSPNEQFF. The V call is TRBV18, the J call TRBJ2-1, with a weak D call TRBD2 (6 bases). The CDR3 runs to 15 residues. Germline CDR1 and CDR2: KGHSH and LQKENI. Trimming removed 2 bases at V and 6 bases at J, with 14 bases between.

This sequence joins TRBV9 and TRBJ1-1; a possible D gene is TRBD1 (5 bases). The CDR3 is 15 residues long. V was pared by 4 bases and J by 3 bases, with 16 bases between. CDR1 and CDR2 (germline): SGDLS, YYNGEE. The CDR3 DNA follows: TGTGCCAGCAGCAGTCAGAAGGGGAGGGACACTGAAGCTTTCTTT. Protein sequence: CASSSQKGRDTEAFF.

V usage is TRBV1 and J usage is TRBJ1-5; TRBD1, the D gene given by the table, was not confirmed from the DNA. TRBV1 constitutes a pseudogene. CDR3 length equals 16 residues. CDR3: CTSSPLGQAFDQPQHF. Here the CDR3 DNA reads TGCACCAGCAGCCCCCTAGGACAGGCCTTTGATCAGCCCCAGCATTTT.

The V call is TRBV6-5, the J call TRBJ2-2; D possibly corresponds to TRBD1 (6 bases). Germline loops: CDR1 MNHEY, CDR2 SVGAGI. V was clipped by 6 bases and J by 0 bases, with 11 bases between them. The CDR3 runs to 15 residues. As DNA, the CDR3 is TGTGCCAGCAGCACCGGGACACCGAACACCGGGGAGCTGTTTTTT. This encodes CASSTGTPNTGELFF.

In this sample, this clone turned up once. The CDR3 spells CASTIGGALGYTF. The CDR3 DNA reads as TGTGCCAGCACCATCGGGGGGGCTCTCGGCTACACCTTC. The chain is built from TRBV28 and TRBJ1-2, with D maybe TRBD1 (6 bases). The CDR3 covers 13 residues. Germline values: CDR1 MDHEN, CDR2 SYDVKM. Trimming took 7 bases from V and 8 from J, leaving 17 bases between them.

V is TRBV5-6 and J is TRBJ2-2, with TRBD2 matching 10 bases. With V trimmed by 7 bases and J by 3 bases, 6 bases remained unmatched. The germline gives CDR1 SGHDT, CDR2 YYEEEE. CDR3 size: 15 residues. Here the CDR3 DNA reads TGTGCCAGCTATCTAGCGGGGGTTCACACCGGGGAGCTGTTTTTT. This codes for CASYLAGVHTGELFF.

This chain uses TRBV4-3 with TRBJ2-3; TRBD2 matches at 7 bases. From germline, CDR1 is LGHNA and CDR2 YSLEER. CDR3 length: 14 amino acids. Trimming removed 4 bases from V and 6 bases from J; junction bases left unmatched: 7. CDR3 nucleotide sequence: TGCGCCAGCAGCCGAACTGGTAGCGGGGATACGCAGTATTTT. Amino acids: CASSRTGSGDTQYF.

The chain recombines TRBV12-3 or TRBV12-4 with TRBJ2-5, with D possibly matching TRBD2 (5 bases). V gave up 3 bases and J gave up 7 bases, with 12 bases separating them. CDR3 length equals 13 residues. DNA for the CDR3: TGTGCCAGCAGTTTGGACGGGAAAGGGACCCAGTACTTC. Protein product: CASSLDGKGTQYF.

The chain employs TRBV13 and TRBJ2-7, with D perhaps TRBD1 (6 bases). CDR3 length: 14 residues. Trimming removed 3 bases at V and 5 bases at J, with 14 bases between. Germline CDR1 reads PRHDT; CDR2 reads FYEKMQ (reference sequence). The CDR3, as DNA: TGTGCCAGCAGCTTCACAGGGCCGGGGCACGAGCAGTACTTC. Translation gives CASSFTGPGHEQYF.

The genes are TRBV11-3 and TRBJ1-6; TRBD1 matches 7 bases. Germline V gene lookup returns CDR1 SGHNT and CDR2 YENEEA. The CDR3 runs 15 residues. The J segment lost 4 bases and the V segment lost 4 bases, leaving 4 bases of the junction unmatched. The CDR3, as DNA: TGTGCCAGCAGCTCGGACAGGTCTTATAATTCACCCCTCCACTTT. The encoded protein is CASSSDRSYNSPLHF.

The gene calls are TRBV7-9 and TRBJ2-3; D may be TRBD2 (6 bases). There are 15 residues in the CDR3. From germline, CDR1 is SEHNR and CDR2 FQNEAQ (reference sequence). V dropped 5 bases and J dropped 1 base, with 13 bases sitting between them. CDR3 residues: CASSTGTHGTDTQYF. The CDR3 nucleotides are TGTGCCAGCAGCACCGGGACTCACGGCACAGATACGCAGTATTTT.

As DNA, the CDR3 is TGCGCCAGCAGCCAACGGGACAGTTTCTCCTACGAGCAGTACTTC. Its translation is CASSQRDSFSYEQYF. This rearrangement joins TRBV4-3 to TRBJ2-7; 7 bases line up with TRBD1. The CDR3 runs 15 residues. CDR1 and CDR2 from the germline V gene are LGHNA and YSLEER. Losses at the gene ends were 2 bases for V and 0 bases for J; bases not matched to a gene: 4.

The CDR3 DNA reads as TGTGCCAGCAGCTTAACTAGTTGGGCAGATACGCAGTATTTT. It specifies CASSLTSWADTQYF. V usage is TRBV7-2 and J usage is TRBJ2-3; D possibly corresponds to TRBD2 (5 bases). There are 14 residues in the CDR3. Per the germline V gene, CDR1 is SGHTA and CDR2 is FQGNSA. V lost 2 bases and J lost 4, with 10 bases in between. The whole variable domain, remainder taken from reference TRBV7-2 and TRBJ2-3, is GAGVSQSPSNKVTEKGKDVELRCDPISGHTALYWYRQSLGQGLEFLIYFQGNSAPDKSGLPSDRFSAERTGGSVSTLTIQRTQQEDSAVYLCASSLTSWADTQYFGPGTRLTVL.

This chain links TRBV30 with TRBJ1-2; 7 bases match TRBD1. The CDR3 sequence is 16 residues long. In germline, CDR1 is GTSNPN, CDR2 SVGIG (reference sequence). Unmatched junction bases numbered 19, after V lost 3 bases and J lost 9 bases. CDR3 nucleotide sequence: TGTGCCTGGAGAGAGGCAGGGGGACCGTCCTTATTTAGCTACACCTTC. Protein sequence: CAWREAGGPSLFSYTF.

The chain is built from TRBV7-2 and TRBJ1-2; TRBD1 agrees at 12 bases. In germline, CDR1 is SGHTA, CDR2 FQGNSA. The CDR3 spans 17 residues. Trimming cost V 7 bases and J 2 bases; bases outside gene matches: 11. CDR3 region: CASITTGTGGKNYGYTF. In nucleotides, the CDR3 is TGTGCCAGCATCACAACCGGGACAGGGGGCAAGAACTATGGCTACACCTTC.

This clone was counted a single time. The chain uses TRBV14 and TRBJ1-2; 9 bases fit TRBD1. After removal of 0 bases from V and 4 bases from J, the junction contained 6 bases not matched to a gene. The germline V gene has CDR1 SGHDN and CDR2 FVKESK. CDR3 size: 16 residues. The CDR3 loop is CASSQDGDRVGYGYTF. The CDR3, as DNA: TGTGCCAGCAGCCAAGATGGGGACAGGGTTGGCTATGGCTACACCTTC.

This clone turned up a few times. Here the CDR3 reads CASTEGQGGVIQYF. The CDR3 region has the DNA TGTGCCAGCACCGAAGGACAGGGGGGGGTCATTCAGTACTTC. The chain recombines TRBV6-5 with TRBJ2-4; 10 positions agree with TRBD1. V was clipped by 7 bases and J by 9 bases; unmatched bases: 9. Germline V CDR1 and CDR2: MNHEY, SVGAGI. CDR3 size: 14 residues.

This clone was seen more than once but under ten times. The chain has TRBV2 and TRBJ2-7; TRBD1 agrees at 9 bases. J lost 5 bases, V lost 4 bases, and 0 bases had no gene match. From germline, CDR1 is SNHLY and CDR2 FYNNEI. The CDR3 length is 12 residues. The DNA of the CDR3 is TGTGCCAGCAGTGGACAGGGGGACGAGCAGTACTTC. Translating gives CASSGQGDEQYF.

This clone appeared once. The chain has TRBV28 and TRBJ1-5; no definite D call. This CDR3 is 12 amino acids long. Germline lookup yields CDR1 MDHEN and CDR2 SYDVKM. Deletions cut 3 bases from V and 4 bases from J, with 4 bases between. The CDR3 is CASSFGNQPQHF. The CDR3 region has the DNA TGTGCCAGCAGTTTCGGGAATCAGCCCCAGCATTTT.

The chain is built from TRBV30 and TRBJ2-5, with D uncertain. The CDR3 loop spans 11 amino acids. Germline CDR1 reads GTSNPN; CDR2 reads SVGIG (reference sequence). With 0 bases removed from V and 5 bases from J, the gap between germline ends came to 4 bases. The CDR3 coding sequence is TGTGCCTGGAGTGTAGCCGAGACCCAGTACTTC. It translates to CAWSVAETQYF.

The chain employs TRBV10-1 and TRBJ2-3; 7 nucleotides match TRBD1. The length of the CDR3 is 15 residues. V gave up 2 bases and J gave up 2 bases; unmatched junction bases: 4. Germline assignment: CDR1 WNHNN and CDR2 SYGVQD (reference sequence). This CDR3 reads CASSEGTAYTDTQYF. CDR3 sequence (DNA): TGCGCCAGCAGTGAGGGGACAGCATACACAGATACGCAGTATTTT.

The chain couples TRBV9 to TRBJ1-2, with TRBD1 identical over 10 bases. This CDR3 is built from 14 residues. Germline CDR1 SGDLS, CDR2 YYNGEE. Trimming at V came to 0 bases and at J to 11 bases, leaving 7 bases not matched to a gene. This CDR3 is CASSVERDRGRYTF. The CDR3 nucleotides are TGTGCCAGCAGCGTAGAAAGGGACAGGGGTCGATACACCTTC.

This CDR3 reads CASSLIRGSTDTQYF. The CDR3 nucleotides read TGTGCCAGCAGCTTAATTCGCGGCAGCACAGATACGCAGTATTTT. This chain links TRBV7-3 with TRBJ2-3; D remains unclear. The CDR3 contains 15 residues. Germline CDR1 and CDR2: SGHTA and FQGTGA. V lost 1 base, J lost 0 bases, and 8 bases lay in between.

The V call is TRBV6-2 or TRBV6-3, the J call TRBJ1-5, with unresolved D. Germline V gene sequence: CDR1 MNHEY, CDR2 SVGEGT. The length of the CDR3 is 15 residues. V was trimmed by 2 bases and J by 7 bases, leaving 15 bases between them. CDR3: CASSYIPGGGQPQHF. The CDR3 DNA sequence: TGTGCCAGCAGTTACATCCCTGGCGGAGGCCAGCCCCAGCATTTT.

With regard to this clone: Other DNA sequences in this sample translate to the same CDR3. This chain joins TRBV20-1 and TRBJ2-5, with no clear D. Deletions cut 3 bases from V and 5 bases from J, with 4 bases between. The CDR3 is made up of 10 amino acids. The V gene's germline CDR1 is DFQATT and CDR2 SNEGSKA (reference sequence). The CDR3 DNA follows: TGCAGTGCTAGCCAGGAGACCCAGTACTTC. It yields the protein CSASQETQYF.

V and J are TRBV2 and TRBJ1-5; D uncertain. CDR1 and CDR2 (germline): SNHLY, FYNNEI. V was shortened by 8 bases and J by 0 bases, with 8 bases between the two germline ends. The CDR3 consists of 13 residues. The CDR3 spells CASDFYSNQPQHF. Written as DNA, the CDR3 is TGTGCCAGCGACTTTTATAGCAATCAGCCCCAGCATTTT.

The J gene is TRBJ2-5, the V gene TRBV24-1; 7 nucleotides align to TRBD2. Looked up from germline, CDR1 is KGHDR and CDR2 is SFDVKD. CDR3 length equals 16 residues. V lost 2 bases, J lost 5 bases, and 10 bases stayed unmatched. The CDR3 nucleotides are TGTGCCACCAGTGATTCACATCCAGCGGGGCTGGAGACCCAGTACTTC. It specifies CATSDSHPAGLETQYF.

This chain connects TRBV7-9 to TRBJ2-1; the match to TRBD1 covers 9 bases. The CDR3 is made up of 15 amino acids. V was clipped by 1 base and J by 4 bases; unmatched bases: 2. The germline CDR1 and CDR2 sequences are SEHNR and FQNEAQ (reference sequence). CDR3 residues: CASSLGGTGYNEQFF. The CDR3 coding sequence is TGTGCCAGCAGCTTAGGTGGGACAGGGTACAATGAGCAGTTCTTC.